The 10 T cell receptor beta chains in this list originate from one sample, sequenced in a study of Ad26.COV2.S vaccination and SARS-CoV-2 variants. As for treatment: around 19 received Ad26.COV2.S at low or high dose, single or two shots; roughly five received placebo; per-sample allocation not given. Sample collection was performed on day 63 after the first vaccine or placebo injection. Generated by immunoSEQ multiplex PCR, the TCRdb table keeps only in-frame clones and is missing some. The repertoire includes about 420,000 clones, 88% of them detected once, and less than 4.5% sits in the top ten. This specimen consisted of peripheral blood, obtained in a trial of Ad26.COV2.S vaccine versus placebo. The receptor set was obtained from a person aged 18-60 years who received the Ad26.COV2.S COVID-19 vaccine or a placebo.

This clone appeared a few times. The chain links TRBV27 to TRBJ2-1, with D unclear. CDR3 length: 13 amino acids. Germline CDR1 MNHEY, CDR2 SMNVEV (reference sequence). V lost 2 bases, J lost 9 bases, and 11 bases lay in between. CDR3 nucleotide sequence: TGTGCCAGCAGTTTAACGGCGCAAGGTGAGCAGTTCTTC. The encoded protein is CASSLTAQGEQFF.

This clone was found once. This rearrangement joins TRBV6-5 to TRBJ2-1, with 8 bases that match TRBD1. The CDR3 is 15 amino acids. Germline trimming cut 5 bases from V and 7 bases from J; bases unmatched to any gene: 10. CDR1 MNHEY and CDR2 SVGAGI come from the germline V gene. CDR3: CASSRTGKAYNEQFF. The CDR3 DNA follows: TGTGCCAGCAGTCGGACAGGGAAGGCTTATAATGAGCAGTTCTTC.

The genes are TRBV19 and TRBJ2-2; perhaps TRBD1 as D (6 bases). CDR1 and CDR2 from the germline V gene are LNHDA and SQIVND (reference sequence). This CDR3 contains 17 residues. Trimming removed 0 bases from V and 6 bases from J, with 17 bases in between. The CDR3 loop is CASSIDLFNRAAGELFF. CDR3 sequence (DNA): TGTGCCAGTAGTATAGATCTATTTAACAGGGCGGCCGGGGAGCTGTTTTTT.

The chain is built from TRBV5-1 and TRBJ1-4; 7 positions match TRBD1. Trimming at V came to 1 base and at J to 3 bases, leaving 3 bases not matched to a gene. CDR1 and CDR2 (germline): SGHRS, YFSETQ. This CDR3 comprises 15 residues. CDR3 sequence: CASSLLGTANEKLFF. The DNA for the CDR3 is TGCGCCAGCAGCTTGTTGGGGACAGCTAATGAAAAACTGTTTTTT.

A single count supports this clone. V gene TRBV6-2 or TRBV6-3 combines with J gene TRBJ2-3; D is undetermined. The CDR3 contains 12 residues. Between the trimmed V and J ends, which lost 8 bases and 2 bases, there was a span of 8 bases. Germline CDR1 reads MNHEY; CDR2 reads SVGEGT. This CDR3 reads CASRPVTDTQYF. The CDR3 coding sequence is TGTGCCAGCCGCCCGGTCACAGATACGCAGTATTTT.

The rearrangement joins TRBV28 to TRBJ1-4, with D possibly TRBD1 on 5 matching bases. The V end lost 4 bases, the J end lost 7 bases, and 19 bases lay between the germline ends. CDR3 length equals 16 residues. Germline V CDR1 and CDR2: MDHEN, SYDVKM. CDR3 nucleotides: TGTGCCAGCAGTTCGTACCGGGGGTCGGGGAGTGAAAAACTGTTTTTT. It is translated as CASSSYRGSGSEKLFF.

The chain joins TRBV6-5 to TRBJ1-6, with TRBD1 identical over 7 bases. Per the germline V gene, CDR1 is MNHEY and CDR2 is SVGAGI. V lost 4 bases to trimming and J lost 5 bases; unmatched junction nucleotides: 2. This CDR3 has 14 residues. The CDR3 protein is CASSFDRDNSPLHF. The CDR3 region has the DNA TGTGCCAGCAGTTTTGACAGGGATAATTCACCCCTCCACTTT.

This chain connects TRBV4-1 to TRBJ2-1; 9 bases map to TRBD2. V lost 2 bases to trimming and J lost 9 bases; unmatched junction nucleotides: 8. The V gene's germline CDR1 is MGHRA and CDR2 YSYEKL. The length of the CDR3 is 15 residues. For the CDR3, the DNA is TGCGCCAGCAGCCAACCCCGGGTAGCGGGGGTTGAGCAGTTCTTC. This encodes CASSQPRVAGVEQFF.

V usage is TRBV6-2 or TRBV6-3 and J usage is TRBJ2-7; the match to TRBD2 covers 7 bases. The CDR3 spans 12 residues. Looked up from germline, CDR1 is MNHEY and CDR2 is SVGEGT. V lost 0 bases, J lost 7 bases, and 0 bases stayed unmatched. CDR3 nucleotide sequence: TGTGCCAGCAGTTACTCGGGACTAGAGCAGTACTTC. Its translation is CASSYSGLEQYF.

DNA for the CDR3: TGTGCCAGCAGCTTAGCGGGGGGCTTCAATGAGCAGTTCTTC. It codes for CASSLAGGFNEQFF. The rearrangement links TRBV5-4 to TRBJ2-1, with TRBD2 identical over 9 bases. V was clipped by 2 bases and J by 6 bases; unmatched bases: 3. Germline V lookup: CDR1 SGHNT, CDR2 YYREEE (reference sequence). The CDR3 loop spans 14 amino acids.